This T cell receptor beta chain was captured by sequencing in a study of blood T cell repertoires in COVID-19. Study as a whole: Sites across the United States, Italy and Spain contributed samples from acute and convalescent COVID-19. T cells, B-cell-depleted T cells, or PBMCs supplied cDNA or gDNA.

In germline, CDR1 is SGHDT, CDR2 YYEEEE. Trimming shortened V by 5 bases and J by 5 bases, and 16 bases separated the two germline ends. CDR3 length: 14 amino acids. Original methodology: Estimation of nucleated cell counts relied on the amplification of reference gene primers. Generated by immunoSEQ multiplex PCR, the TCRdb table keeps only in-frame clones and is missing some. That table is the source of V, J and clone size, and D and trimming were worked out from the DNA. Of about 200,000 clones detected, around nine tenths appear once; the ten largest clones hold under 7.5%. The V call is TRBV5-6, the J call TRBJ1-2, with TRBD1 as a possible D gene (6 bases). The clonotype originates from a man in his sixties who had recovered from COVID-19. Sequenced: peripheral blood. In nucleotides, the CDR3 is TGTGCCAGCAGAGCGGCCGGGACACTGTATGGCTACACCTTC. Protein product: CASRAAGTLYGYTF.